What follows are 5 T cell receptor beta chains derived from one specimen sequenced in a study of blood T cell repertoires in COVID-19. The table came from immunoSEQ multiplex PCR; TCRdb's copy has only in-frame clones and leaves some out. The sample shows 160,000 or so clones, roughly 83% of them seen only once. The sequencing input was peripheral blood. Receptors were obtained from a human donor in a cohort sampled during active COVID-19.

V and J are TRBV19 and TRBJ2-3, with 8 nucleotides matching TRBD2. With V trimmed by 5 bases and J by 3 bases, 7 bases remained unmatched. The CDR3 spans 15 residues. In germline, CDR1 is LNHDA, CDR2 SQIVND (reference sequence). The CDR3 DNA follows: TGTGCCAGTAGTGCCCCTCGCGGGAGGACAGATACGCAGTATTTT. As protein: CASSAPRGRTDTQYF. Full variable domain (remainder filled in from reference TRBV19 and TRBJ2-3): DGGITQSPKYLFRKEGQNVTLSCEQNLNHDAMYWYRQDPGQGLRLIYYSQIVNDFQKGDIAEGYSVSREKKESFPLTVTSAQKNPTAFYLCASSAPRGRTDTQYFGPGTRLTVL.

The chain links TRBV2 to TRBJ1-2; 11 bases line up with TRBD1. After removal of 4 bases from V and 2 bases from J, the junction contained 0 bases not matched to a gene. The CDR3 is made up of 14 amino acids. Per the germline V gene, CDR1 is SNHLY and CDR2 is FYNNEI. Here the CDR3 DNA reads TGTGCCAGCAGTGGGACAGGGGGCAACTATGGCTACACCTTC. This gives the protein CASSGTGGNYGYTF.

The chain is built from TRBV6-5 and TRBJ2-7; the match to TRBD2 covers 11 bases. The trim removed 7 bases at V and 4 bases at J, leaving 6 bases unmatched. This CDR3 has 14 residues. Per the germline V gene, CDR1 is MNHEY and CDR2 is SVGAGI. This CDR3 reads CASTRLAGMYEQYF. The CDR3 DNA is TGTGCCAGCACTAGACTAGCGGGGATGTACGAGCAGTACTTC.

The chain uses TRBV27 and TRBJ1-1; D is perhaps TRBD1 (5 bases). CDR3 length: 12 residues. In germline, CDR1 is MNHEY, CDR2 SMNVEV (reference sequence). V gave up 3 bases and J gave up 7 bases, with 9 bases separating them. DNA of the CDR3: TGTGCCAGCAGTTTCCACGGGGGTGAAGCTTTCTTT. This encodes CASSFHGGEAFF.

This clone was detected only once. This rearrangement joins TRBV7-6 to TRBJ2-1; D may be TRBD2 (7 bases). Trimming shortened V by 5 bases and J by 4 bases, and 21 bases separated the two germline ends. The CDR3 length is 17 residues. CDR1 and CDR2 from the germline V gene are SGHVS and FNYEAQ. The DNA for the CDR3 is TGTGCCAGCAGCCCAAGAGTGGGGAGGGGGAGTTACAATGAGCAGTTCTTC. Translation gives CASSPRVGRGSYNEQFF. The full variable domain, completed using reference TRBV7-6 and TRBJ2-1, is GAGVSQSPRYKVTKRGQDVALRCDPISGHVSLYWYRQALGQGPEFLTYFNYEAQQDKSGLPNDRFSAERPEGSISTLTIQRTEQRDSAMYRCASSPRVGRGSYNEQFFGPGTRLTVL.